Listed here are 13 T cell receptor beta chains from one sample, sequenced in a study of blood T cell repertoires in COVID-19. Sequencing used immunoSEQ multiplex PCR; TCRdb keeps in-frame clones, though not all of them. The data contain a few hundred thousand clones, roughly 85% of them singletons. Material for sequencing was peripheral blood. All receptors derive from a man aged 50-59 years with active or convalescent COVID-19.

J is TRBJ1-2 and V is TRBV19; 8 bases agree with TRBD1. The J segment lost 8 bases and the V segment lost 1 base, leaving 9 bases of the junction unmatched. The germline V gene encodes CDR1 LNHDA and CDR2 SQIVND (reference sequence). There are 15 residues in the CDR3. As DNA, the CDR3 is TGTGCCAGTAGTATAGCCCCGACAGGGGCCCGAGGCTACACCTTC. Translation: CASSIAPTGARGYTF. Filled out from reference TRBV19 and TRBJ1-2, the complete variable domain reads DGGITQSPKYLFRKEGQNVTLSCEQNLNHDAMYWYRQDPGQGLRLIYYSQIVNDFQKGDIAEGYSVSREKKESFPLTVTSAQKNPTAFYLCASSIAPTGARGYTFGSGTRLTVV.

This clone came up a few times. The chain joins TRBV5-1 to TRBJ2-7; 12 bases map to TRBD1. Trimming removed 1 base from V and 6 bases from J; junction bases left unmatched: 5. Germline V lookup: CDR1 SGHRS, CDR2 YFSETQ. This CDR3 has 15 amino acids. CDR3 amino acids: CASSLQGTGGSEQYF. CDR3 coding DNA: TGCGCCAGCAGCTTGCAAGGGACAGGGGGCTCCGAGCAGTACTTC.

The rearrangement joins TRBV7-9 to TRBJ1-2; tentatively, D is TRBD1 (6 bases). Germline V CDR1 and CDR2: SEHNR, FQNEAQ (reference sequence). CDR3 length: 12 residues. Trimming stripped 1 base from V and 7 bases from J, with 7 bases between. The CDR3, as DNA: TGTGCCAGCAGCTTAGAAGGGGGTGGCTACACCTTC. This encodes CASSLEGGGYTF. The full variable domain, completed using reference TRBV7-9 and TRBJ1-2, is DTGVSQNPRHKITKRGQNVTFRCDPISEHNRLYWYRQTLGQGPEFLTYFQNEAQLEKSRLLSDRFSAERPKGSFSTLEIQRTEQGDSAMYLCASSLEGGGYTFGSGTRLTVV.

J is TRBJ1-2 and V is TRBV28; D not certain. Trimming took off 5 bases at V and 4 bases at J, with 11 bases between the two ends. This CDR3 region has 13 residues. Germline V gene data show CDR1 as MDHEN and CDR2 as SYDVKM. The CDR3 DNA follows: TGTGCCAGCAGTCCCCAGGCAGTCTATGGCTACACCTTC. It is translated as CASSPQAVYGYTF.

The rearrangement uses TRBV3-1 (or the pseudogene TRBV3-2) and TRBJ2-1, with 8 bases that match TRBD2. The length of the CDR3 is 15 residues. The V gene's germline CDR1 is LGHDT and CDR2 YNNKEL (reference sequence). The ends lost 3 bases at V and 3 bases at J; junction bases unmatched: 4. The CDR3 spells CASSHSGGGYNEQFF. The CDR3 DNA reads TGTGCCAGCAGCCACTCGGGGGGGGGCTACAATGAGCAGTTCTTC.

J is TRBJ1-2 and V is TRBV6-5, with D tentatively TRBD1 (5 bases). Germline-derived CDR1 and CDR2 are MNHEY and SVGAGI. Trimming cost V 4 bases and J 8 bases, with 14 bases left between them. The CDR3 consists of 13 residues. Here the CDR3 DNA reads TGTGCCAGCAGTTCGTGGGGCGCCGACGGCTACACCTTC. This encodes CASSSWGADGYTF.

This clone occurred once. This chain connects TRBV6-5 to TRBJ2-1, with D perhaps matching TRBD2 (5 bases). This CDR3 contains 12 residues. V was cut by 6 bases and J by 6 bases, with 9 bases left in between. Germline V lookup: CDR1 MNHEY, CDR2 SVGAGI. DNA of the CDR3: TGTGCCAGCAGCGGACTCGCCAATGAGCAGTTCTTC. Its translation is CASSGLANEQFF.

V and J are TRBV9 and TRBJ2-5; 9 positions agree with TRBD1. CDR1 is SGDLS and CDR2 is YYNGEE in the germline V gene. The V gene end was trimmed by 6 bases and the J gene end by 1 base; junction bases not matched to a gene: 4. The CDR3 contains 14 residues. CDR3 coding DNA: TGTGCCAGCACCGCGACAGGGGGCCAAGAGACCCAGTACTTC. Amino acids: CASTATGGQETQYF.

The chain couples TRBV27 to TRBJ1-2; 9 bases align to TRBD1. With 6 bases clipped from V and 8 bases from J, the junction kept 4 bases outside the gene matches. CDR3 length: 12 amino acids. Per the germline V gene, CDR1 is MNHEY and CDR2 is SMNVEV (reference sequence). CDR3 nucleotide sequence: TGTGCCAGCAGGGGACAGGGAGAAGGCTACACCTTC. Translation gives CASRGQGEGYTF.

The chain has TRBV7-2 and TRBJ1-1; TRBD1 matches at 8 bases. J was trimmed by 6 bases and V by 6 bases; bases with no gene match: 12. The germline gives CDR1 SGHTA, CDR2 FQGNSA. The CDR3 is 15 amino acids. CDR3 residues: CASSRDRGLGAEAFF. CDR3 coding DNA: TGTGCCAGCAGTCGAGACAGGGGTCTGGGCGCTGAAGCTTTCTTT.

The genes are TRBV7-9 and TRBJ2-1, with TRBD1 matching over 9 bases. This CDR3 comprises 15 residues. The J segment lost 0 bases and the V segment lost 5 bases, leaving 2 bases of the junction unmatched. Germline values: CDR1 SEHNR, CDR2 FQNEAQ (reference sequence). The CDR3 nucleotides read TGTGCCAGCAGCCCACAGGGGGCCTCCTACAATGAGCAGTTCTTC. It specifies CASSPQGASYNEQFF.

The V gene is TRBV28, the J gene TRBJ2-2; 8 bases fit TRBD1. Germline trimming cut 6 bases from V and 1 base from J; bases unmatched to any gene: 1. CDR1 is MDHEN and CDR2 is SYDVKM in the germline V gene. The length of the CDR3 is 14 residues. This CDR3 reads CASRGTGNTGELFF. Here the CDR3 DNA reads TGTGCCAGCAGGGGGACAGGGAACACCGGGGAGCTGTTTTTT.

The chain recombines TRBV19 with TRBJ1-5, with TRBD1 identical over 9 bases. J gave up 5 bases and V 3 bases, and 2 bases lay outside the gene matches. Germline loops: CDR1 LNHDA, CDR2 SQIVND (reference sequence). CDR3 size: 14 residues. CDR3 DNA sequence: TGTGCCAGTAGTATCGACAGGGGGTATCAGCCCCAGCATTTT. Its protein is CASSIDRGYQPQHF.